The 8 T cell receptor beta chains presented below share a single source sample, sequenced in a study of blood T cell repertoires in COVID-19. The protocol was immunoSEQ multiplex PCR, while the TCRdb copy is restricted to in-frame clones and leaves out a portion. Among about 45,000 clones listed, approximately 87% were seen once. Sample: peripheral blood. These receptors were collected from a human donor in a cohort sampled during active COVID-19.

This clone was counted between two and nine times. The gene calls are TRBV6-5 and TRBJ1-2; D is unclear. Trimming removed 7 bases at V and 5 bases at J, with 17 bases between. The germline gives CDR1 MNHEY, CDR2 SVGAGI. There are 14 residues in the CDR3. The CDR3 DNA sequence: TGTGCCAGCACCTTGGTCGGGGAGCCGTATGGCTACACCTTC. Translation: CASTLVGEPYGYTF.

The CDR3 DNA sequence: TGTGCCAGCAGCTTTTCGTCAGGGGGATTGACTGAAGCTTTCTTT. This gives the protein CASSFSSGGLTEAFF. The chain couples TRBV7-6 to TRBJ1-1; 7 nucleotides align to TRBD1. With 3 bases clipped from V and 5 bases from J, the junction kept 9 bases outside the gene matches. In germline, CDR1 is SGHVS, CDR2 FNYEAQ. This CDR3 spans 15 amino acids.

This clone was recorded a few times. The chain couples TRBV29-1 to TRBJ2-7, with 10 bases that match TRBD1. Per germline, CDR1 SQVTM and CDR2 ANQGSEA. V dropped 7 bases and J dropped 6; count of bases not matched to a gene: 9. The CDR3 spans 13 residues. The DNA of the CDR3 is TGCAGCGCGTTCCCGGGACAGGGGACCGAGCAGTACTTC. Translating gives CSAFPGQGTEQYF.

CDR3 sequence: CASSAGGGSYEQYF. CDR3 coding DNA: TGCGCCAGCAGCGCGGGGGGGGGCTCCTACGAGCAGTACTTC. V is TRBV5-1 and J is TRBJ2-7; 9 bases are shared with TRBD2. The CDR3 has 14 residues. The germline gives CDR1 SGHRS, CDR2 YFSETQ. V trimming: 4 bases; J trimming: 0 bases; junction bases outside the gene matches: 2.

This sequence joins TRBV6-5 and TRBJ2-6, with D maybe TRBD2 (6 bases). Per germline, CDR1 MNHEY and CDR2 SVGAGI. The CDR3 length is 15 residues. V dropped 8 bases and J dropped 5 bases, with 16 bases sitting between them. The CDR3 loop is CASGWGVDWANVLTF. CDR3 coding DNA: TGTGCCAGCGGGTGGGGGGTCGACTGGGCCAACGTCCTGACTTTC.

The chain combines TRBV12-5 with TRBJ1-1; D unresolved. The V and J ends lost 6 bases and 4 bases respectively, with 9 bases between them. CDR1 and CDR2 (germline): LGHNT, FRNRAP. This CDR3 is built from 12 residues. The CDR3 protein is CASGEDGTEAFF. As DNA, the CDR3 is TGTGCTAGTGGGGAGGATGGCACTGAAGCTTTCTTT.

The chain employs TRBV4-1 and TRBJ1-4, with 8 bases matching TRBD1. This CDR3 region has 18 residues. Germline assignment: CDR1 MGHRA and CDR2 YSYEKL. Trimming took 0 bases from V and 4 from J; bases not matched to a gene: 10. The CDR3, as DNA: TGCGCCAGCAGCCAAGAAACCGGCTCTGACAGGGGTAATGAAAAACTGTTTTTT. Its protein is CASSQETGSDRGNEKLFF.

V and J are TRBV4-3 and TRBJ2-1, with D hard to call. V lost 4 bases to trimming and J lost 1 base, with 8 bases between them. The CDR3 totals 14 residues. CDR1 and CDR2 from the germline V gene are LGHNA and YSLEER. The CDR3 sequence: CASSRQISYNEQFF. The CDR3 nucleotides are TGCGCCAGCAGCCGACAAATATCCTACAATGAGCAGTTCTTC.